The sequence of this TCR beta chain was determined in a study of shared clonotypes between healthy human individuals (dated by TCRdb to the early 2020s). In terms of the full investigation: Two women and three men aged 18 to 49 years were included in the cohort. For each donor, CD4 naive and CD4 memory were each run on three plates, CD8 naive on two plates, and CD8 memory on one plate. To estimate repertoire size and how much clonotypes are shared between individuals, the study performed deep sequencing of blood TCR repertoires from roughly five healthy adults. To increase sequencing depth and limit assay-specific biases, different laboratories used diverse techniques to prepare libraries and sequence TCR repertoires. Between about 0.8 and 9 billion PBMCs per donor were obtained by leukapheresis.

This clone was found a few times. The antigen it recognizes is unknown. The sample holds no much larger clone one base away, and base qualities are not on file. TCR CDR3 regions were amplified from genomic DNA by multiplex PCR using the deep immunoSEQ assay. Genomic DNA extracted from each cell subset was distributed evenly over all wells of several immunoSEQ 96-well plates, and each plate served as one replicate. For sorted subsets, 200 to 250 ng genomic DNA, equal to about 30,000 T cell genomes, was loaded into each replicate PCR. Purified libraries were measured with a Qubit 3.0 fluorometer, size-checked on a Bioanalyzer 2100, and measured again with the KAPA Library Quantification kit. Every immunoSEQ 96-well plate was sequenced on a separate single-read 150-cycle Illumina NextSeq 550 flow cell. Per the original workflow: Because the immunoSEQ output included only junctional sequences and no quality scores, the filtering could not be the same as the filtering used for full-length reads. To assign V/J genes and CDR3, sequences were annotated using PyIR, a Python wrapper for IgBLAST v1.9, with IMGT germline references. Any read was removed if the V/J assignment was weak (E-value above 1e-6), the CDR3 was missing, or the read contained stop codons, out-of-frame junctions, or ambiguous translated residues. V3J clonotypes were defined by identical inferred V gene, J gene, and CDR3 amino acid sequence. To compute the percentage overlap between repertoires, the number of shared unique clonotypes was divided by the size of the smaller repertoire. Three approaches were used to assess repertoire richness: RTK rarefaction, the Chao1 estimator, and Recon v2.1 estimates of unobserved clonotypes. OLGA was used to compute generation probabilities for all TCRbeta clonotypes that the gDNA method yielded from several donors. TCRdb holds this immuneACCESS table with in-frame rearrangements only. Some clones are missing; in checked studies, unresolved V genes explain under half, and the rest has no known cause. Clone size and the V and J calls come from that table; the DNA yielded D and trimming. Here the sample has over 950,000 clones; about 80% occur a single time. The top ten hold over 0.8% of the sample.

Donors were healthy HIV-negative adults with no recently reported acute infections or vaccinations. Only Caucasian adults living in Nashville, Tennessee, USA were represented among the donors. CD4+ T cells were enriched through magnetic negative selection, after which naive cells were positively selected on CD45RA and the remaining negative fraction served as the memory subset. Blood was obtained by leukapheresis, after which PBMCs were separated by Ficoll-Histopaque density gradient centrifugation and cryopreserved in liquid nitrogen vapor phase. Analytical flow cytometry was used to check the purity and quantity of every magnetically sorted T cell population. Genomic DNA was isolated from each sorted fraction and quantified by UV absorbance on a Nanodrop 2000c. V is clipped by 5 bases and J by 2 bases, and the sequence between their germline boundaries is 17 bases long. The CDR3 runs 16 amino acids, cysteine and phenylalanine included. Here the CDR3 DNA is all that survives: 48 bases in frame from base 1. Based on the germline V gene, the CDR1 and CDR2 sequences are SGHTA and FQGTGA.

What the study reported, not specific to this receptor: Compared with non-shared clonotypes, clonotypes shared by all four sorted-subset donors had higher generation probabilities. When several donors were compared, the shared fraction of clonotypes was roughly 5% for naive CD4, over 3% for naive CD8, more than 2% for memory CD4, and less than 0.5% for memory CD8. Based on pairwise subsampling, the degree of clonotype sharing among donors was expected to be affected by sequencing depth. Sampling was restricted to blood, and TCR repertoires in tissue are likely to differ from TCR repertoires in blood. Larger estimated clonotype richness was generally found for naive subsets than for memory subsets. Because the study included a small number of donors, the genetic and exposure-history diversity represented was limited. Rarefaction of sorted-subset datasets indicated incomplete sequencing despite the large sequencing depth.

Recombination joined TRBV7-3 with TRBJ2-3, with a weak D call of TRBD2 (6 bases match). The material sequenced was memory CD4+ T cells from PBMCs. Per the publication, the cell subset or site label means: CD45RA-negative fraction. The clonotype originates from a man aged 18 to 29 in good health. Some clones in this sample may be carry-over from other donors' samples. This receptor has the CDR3 CASSRNLGEATDTQYF. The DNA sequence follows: TGTGCCAGCAGCCGGAACCTCGGGGAGGCCACAGATACGCAGTATTTT.